Shown below are 14 T cell receptor beta chains from a single sample sequenced in a study of blood T cell repertoires in COVID-19. The protocol was immunoSEQ multiplex PCR, while the TCRdb copy is restricted to in-frame clones and leaves out a portion. The sample lists about 110,000 clones, less than 75% seen once, with 0.65% to 0.95% in the top ten. Sequences were obtained from peripheral blood. All receptors come from a human donor with acute or convalescent COVID-19. The donor label of this sample is uncertain.

The chain links TRBV2 to TRBJ2-7, with 7 bases matching TRBD1. Germline CDR1 reads SNHLY; CDR2 reads FYNNEI. V shed 11 bases, J shed 2 bases, and the junction held 6 bases outside the gene matches. The CDR3 has 12 residues. CDR3 nucleotide sequence: TGTGCCTCAGAGGGACAGCCCTACGAGCAGTACGTC. Translation gives CASEGQPYEQYV.

The V call is TRBV18, the J call TRBJ1-2, with 11 bases that match TRBD1. The V and J ends lost 5 bases and 4 bases, in that order; junction bases with no gene match: 3. The germline V gene encodes CDR1 KGHSH and CDR2 LQKENI. The CDR3 length is 14 residues. CDR3 loop: CASSYGTGGYGYTF. CDR3 bases: TGTGCCAGCTCATACGGGACAGGGGGCTATGGCTACACCTTC.

The V call is TRBV4-1, the J call TRBJ2-5, with 8 bases aligning to TRBD2. Trimming removed 4 bases from V and 2 bases from J; junction bases left unmatched: 12. The CDR3 contains 17 residues. Germline lookup yields CDR1 MGHRA and CDR2 YSYEKL. CDR3 DNA sequence: TGCGCCAGCAGCCGGGGGCGAAGGCGGGGGGCACAAGAGACCCAGTACTTC. Its protein product is CASSRGRRRGAQETQYF.

The chain has TRBV27 and TRBJ2-7; 7 bases are a match to TRBD1. This CDR3 contains 15 residues. The V gene end was trimmed by 3 bases and the J gene end by 3 bases; junction bases not matched to a gene: 8. Germline V gene sequence: CDR1 MNHEY, CDR2 SMNVEV (reference sequence). CDR3 nucleotides: TGTGCCAGCAGTTTTCAGGACAGGCCCCTCTACGAGCAGTACTTC. Protein sequence: CASSFQDRPLYEQYF.

The chain recombines TRBV7-9 with TRBJ1-4; perhaps TRBD1 as D (5 bases). From germline, CDR1 is SEHNR and CDR2 FQNEAQ (reference sequence). With 3 bases removed from V and 4 bases from J, the gap between germline ends came to 6 bases. The CDR3 has 13 residues. CDR3 residues: CASSFDSNEKLFF. In DNA form, the CDR3 reads TGTGCCAGCAGCTTTGACAGTAATGAAAAACTGTTTTTT.

This clone was seen a few times. The rearrangement uses TRBV2 and TRBJ2-6; D is unresolved. Germline V CDR1 and CDR2: SNHLY, FYNNEI. The CDR3 covers 15 residues. Trimming took 7 bases from V and 0 from J, leaving 10 bases between them. This chain's CDR3 is CASTSQSSGANVLTF. For the CDR3, the DNA is TGTGCCAGCACTTCACAGAGCTCTGGGGCCAACGTCCTGACTTTC.

This clone was counted only a few times. The chain recombines TRBV19 with TRBJ1-6; 9 nucleotides line up with TRBD1. CDR3 length: 16 amino acids. J was trimmed by 7 bases and V by 4 bases; bases with no gene match: 8. Per germline, CDR1 LNHDA and CDR2 SQIVND (reference sequence). CDR3: CASSTGTGTRNSPLHF. The DNA of the CDR3 is TGTGCCAGTAGTACCGGGACAGGGACACGGAATTCACCCCTCCACTTT.

J is TRBJ1-4 and V is TRBV2; D not resolved. In germline, CDR1 is SNHLY, CDR2 FYNNEI. This CDR3 has 14 residues. The germline V and J ends were trimmed by 7 bases and 3 bases, with 12 bases remaining between them. CDR3 DNA sequence: TGTGCCAGCAAGATTGAACAATCTAATGAAAAACTGTTTTTT. Translation: CASKIEQSNEKLFF. The entire variable domain, with the rest obtained from reference TRBV2 and TRBJ1-4, is as follows: EPEVTQTPSHQVTQMGQEVILRCVPISNHLYFYWYRQILGQKVEFLVSFYNNEISEKSEIFDDQFSVERPDGSNFTLKIRSTKLEDSAMYFCASKIEQSNEKLFFGSGTQLSVL.

The chain employs TRBV20-1 and TRBJ1-2; D remains unclear. Germline V gives CDR1 DFQATT, CDR2 SNEGSKA (reference sequence). There are 11 residues in the CDR3. With 3 bases removed from V and 5 bases from J, the gap between germline ends came to 7 bases. CDR3 region: CSASVVYGYTF. The CDR3 nucleotides read TGCAGTGCTAGCGTAGTTTATGGCTACACCTTC.

The chain recombines TRBV30 with TRBJ1-2, with 7 bases fitting TRBD1. J lost 4 bases, V lost 1 base, and 3 bases had no gene match. Germline CDR1 is GTSNPN and CDR2 is SVGIG (reference sequence). This CDR3 has 13 amino acids. The CDR3 region has the DNA TGTGCCTGGAGTGCAGGACAGGCCTATGGCTACACCTTC. Amino acids: CAWSAGQAYGYTF.

V is TRBV4-1 and J is TRBJ2-6; D may be TRBD2 (5 bases). The ends were cut back, 8 bases at V and 3 bases at J, with 17 bases in the middle. Germline V gene sequence: CDR1 MGHRA, CDR2 YSYEKL. The CDR3 runs to 16 residues. The CDR3 sequence: CASRRDEGGGANVLTF. The DNA of the CDR3 is TGCGCCAGCCGAAGGGATGAGGGCGGTGGGGCCAACGTCCTGACTTTC.

This clone was counted once. The genes are TRBV7-9 and TRBJ2-1, with no clear D. In germline, CDR1 is SEHNR, CDR2 FQNEAQ (reference sequence). The length of the CDR3 is 13 residues. V dropped 0 bases and J dropped 6 bases, with 6 bases sitting between them. This chain's CDR3 is CASSLARSNEQFF. In nucleotides, the CDR3 is TGTGCCAGCAGCTTAGCGCGAAGCAATGAGCAGTTCTTC.

The gene calls are TRBV7-2 and TRBJ2-3, with D possibly TRBD1 on 6 matching bases. Germline V gene data show CDR1 as SGHTA and CDR2 as FQGNSA. Between the trimmed V and J ends, which lost 0 bases and 5 bases, there was a span of 6 bases. CDR3 length: 13 amino acids. CDR3: CASSLAGQDTQYF. In DNA form, the CDR3 reads TGTGCCAGCAGCTTAGCGGGACAAGATACGCAGTATTTT.

About this clone: Additional DNA sequences in this sample encode the identical CDR3. The chain joins TRBV2 to TRBJ1-2, with 9 nucleotides matching TRBD1. This CDR3 spans 12 amino acids. V was clipped by 11 bases and J by 4 bases; unmatched bases: 5. Germline assignment: CDR1 SNHLY and CDR2 FYNNEI. The CDR3 region is CAGDREGYGYTF. CDR3 DNA sequence: TGTGCCGGGGACAGGGAGGGCTATGGCTACACCTTC.